This T cell receptor (beta chain) was sequenced in a study of cytomegalovirus exposure and HLA in healthy donors. Overall study results and limits: Among TCR beta chains, those listed as cytomegalovirus-associated numbered fewer than 200.

Regarding this clone: Its antigen is as yet unknown.

The PCR used 60 Vbeta and 13 Jbeta primers. Clones were sequenced by immunoSEQ multiplex PCR, and TCRdb holds only the in-frame ones, with some missing. The sample records over 60,000 clones, around 75% being singletons. Sequencing was carried out using PBMCs. This TCR was sampled from a man aged 65-85 years in good health and CMV-seronegative.

CDR3 region: CASRFAPVRGNTIYF. CDR3 coding DNA: TGCGCCAGCAGATTCGCACCGGTCCGAGGAAACACCATATATTTT. The V call is TRBV5-1, the J call TRBJ1-3; no definite D call. Germline CDR1 is SGHRS and CDR2 is YFSETQ. Trimming left V 5 bases short and J 4 bases short, with 16 bases between. The CDR3 is 15 amino acids.